This T cell receptor beta chain comes out of a study of blood T cell repertoires in COVID-19. The length of the CDR3 is 15 residues. Per germline, CDR1 MGHRA and CDR2 YSYEKL. Losses at the gene ends were 1 base for V and 6 bases for J; bases not matched to a gene: 7. In the source study's methods: Reference gene primer amplification in the assay estimated nucleated cell counts. Sequencing was performed with immunoSEQ multiplex PCR; in TCRdb, only in-frame clones are kept and a portion is missing. V and J calls plus clone size are reproduced from that table; the DNA served to infer D and trimming. This sample has around 300,000 clones, with roughly 86% found just once. Two negative PCRs, clearance, or symptom resolution were required of recovered Cohort 3 donors.

The origin of this receptor is a woman aged 18 to 35 who had recovered from COVID-19. The sample taken for sequencing was PBMCs or T cells enriched from blood (not recorded which). The V call is TRBV4-1, the J call TRBJ2-5; 8 bases align to TRBD1. Here the CDR3 DNA reads TGCGCCAGCAGCCAAGGGACAGGGATCTTAAAGACCCAGTACTTC. Its translation: CASSQGTGILKTQYF.